The entry below describes one TCR beta chain. The data were obtained in a study of blood T cells in healthy people across ages. For the second PCR, which ran for roughly 7 to 11 cycles, a sample-barcoded 5' primer and a J-beta primer mix were used. TCRdb analysed the 5' RACE reads with MiXCR anew, one entry per CDR3 protein. The sample lists roughly 2 million distinct CDR3 sequences, around 48% occurring once. The CDR3 runs to 16 residues. In germline, CDR1 is MNHEY, CDR2 SVGEGT. The V and J genes are TRBV6-2 or TRBV6-3 and TRBJ2-4; 12 bases are a match to TRBD2. Judging by the DNA end, TRBJ2-7 fits better; the J call may be wrong. Sequencing was carried out using blood. The TCR was taken from a woman in her thirties or forties in good health. CDR3 sequence: CASSSPLAGGFNEQYF. Written as DNA, the CDR3 is TGTGCCAGCAGTTCTCCACTAGCGGGGGGTTTCAACGAGCAGTACTTC.